Presented here are 10 T cell receptor beta chains from one specimen sequenced in a study of neoadjuvant nivolumab and ipilimumab in lung cancer (dated by TCRdb to about 2020). The time point label on this specimen signifies: pretherapy, before neoadjuvant immune checkpoint inhibitors. Library preparation was by the immunoSEQ multiplex PCR assay. In TCRdb, the immuneACCESS table is reduced to in-frame sequences with V and J assigned. These tables do not hold every clone; where another copy was compared, an unresolved V gene accounts for under half, and the others remain unexplained. Recorded for this sample are 9,000 to 10,000 clones; 81% of them occurred a single time. Together, the top ten hold 3% to 4% of the sample. The source material was peripheral blood, sampled before neoadjuvant nivolumab, alone or with ipilimumab. The receptors derive from an adult with non-small cell lung cancer.

A few counts support this clone. V usage is TRBV4-1 and J usage is TRBJ2-7; D is unresolved. The CDR3 length is 14 residues. Trimming removed 0 bases from V and 4 bases from J, with 10 bases in between. Per germline, CDR1 MGHRA and CDR2 YSYEKL. CDR3: CASSQDPSTYEQYF. In DNA, the CDR3 is TGCGCCAGCAGCCAAGATCCCTCTACATACGAGCAGTACTTC.

This clone came up a few times. The V call is TRBV2, the J call TRBJ1-5; 10 positions match TRBD1. Germline values: CDR1 SNHLY, CDR2 FYNNEI. The CDR3 has 15 residues. The V and J ends lost 3 bases and 5 bases, in that order; junction bases with no gene match: 4. The CDR3 nucleotides are TGTGCCAGCAGTGAGGACGGGACAGGGGATCAGCCCCAGCATTTT. Protein: CASSEDGTGDQPQHF.

CDR3 DNA: TGCGCCAGCACTCCGAGGGGTCTAGCGGGATTCAATGAGCAGTTCTTC. This codes for CASTPRGLAGFNEQFF. The chain carries TRBV5-1 and TRBJ2-1; 9 bases align to TRBD2. The V gene end was trimmed by 6 bases and the J gene end by 6 bases; junction bases not matched to a gene: 13. CDR3 size: 16 residues. CDR1 is SGHRS and CDR2 is YFSETQ in the germline V gene.

This chain links TRBV5-6 with TRBJ2-5, with a weak D call TRBD1 (5 bases). CDR1 and CDR2 (germline): SGHDT, YYEEEE. Trimming cost V 1 base and J 7 bases, with 14 bases left between them. The CDR3 has 14 residues. This chain's CDR3 is CASSLMTAVPTQYF. The CDR3, as DNA: TGTGCCAGCAGCTTGATGACAGCTGTCCCGACCCAGTACTTC.

V is TRBV28 and J is TRBJ1-2; TRBD1 matches at 7 bases. This CDR3 is built from 14 residues. The germline gives CDR1 MDHEN, CDR2 SYDVKM. V lost 6 bases and J lost 4; bases outside the gene matches: 8. The CDR3 loop is CASSLTGPPYGYTF. CDR3 in DNA: TGTGCCAGCAGCTTGACAGGGCCCCCCTATGGCTACACCTTC.

Comments on this clone: An end of the junction differs from the germline gene, which may be a read error. The chain couples TRBV25-1 to TRBJ2-1; 9 positions match TRBD1. The CDR3 totals 12 residues. Germline V CDR1 and CDR2: MGHDK, SYGVNS. CDR3 amino acids: CASSEWTGDWVF. The CDR3 nucleotides read TGTGCCAGCAGTGAATGGACAGGGGATTGGGTCTTC.

This clone was seen a few times. V is TRBV2 and J is TRBJ2-2, with D unresolved. V lost 4 bases and J lost 4, with 4 bases in between. CDR1 is SNHLY, CDR2 FYNNEI, per germline. CDR3 length: 12 residues. CDR3 protein: CASSVGTGELFF. The CDR3 DNA sequence: TGTGCCAGCAGTGTGGGCACCGGGGAGCTGTTTTTT.

This sequence joins TRBV18 and TRBJ2-3, with 7 bases lining up with TRBD2. Germline CDR1 reads KGHSH; CDR2 reads LQKENI. V dropped 3 bases and J dropped 5; count of bases not matched to a gene: 8. The CDR3 is 15 residues long. CDR3 in amino acids: CASSPLADKLDTQYF. The CDR3 DNA is TGTGCCAGCTCACCGCTAGCGGACAAGTTAGATACGCAGTATTTT.

This clone has a single count. This chain connects TRBV27 to TRBJ2-6; D ambiguous. Trimming took off 7 bases at V and 3 bases at J, with 13 bases between the two ends. Germline CDR1 and CDR2: MNHEY and SMNVEV (reference sequence). The CDR3 consists of 15 residues. The CDR3, as DNA: TGTGCCAGCACTTCCTCGTTTTTTGGGGCCAACGTCCTGACTTTC. This encodes CASTSSFFGANVLTF.

The J gene is TRBJ1-4, the V gene TRBV5-1; D not certain. V was cut by 0 bases and J by 0 bases, with 6 bases left in between. Germline V gene lookup returns CDR1 SGHRS and CDR2 YFSETQ. The CDR3 is 15 amino acids. The CDR3: CASSLDPATNEKLFF. The CDR3 region has the DNA TGCGCCAGCAGCTTGGATCCCGCAACTAATGAAAAACTGTTTTTT.